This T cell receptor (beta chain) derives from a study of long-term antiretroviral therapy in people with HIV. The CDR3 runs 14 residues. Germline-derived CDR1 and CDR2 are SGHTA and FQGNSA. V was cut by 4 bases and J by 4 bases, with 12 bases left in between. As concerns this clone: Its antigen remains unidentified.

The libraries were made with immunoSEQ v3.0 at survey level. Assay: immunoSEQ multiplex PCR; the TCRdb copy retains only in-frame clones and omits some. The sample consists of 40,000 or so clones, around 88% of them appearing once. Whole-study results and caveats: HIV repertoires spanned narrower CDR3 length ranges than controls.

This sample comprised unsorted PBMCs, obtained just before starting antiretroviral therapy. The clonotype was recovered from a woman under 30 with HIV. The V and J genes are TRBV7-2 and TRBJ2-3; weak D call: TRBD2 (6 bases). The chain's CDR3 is CASSSPGGADTQYF. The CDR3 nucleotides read TGTGCCAGCAGCTCACCCGGGGGTGCAGATACGCAGTATTTT.